These 26 T cell receptor beta chains came from one sample sequenced in a study of T cells in Graves' hyperthyroidism and ophthalmopathy. Researchers amplified the TCR beta CDR3 regions from RNA transcripts. First-round RT-PCR of the TCR CDR3 relied on the HTBI primer set. TCRdb ran MiXCR on the multiplex PCR reads and lists one entry per CDR3 protein. Among roughly 580,000 distinct CDR3 sequences listed, roughly 14% were seen once. Sequenced input: blood. These receptors were collected from a woman in her thirties with Graves' hyperthyroidism that later progressed to Graves' ophthalmopathy.

In this sample, this clonotype turned up many times. The chain couples TRBV27 to TRBJ2-5; TRBD2 matches 9 bases. Looked up from germline, CDR1 is MNHEY and CDR2 is SMNVEV (reference sequence). With V trimmed by 6 bases and J by 5 bases, 7 bases remained unmatched. CDR3 length: 14 amino acids. This CDR3 reads CASRWREGGETQYF. The CDR3 DNA follows: TGTGCCAGCAGGTGGCGGGAGGGGGGGGAGACCCAGTACTTC.

V is TRBV6-5 and J is TRBJ2-1; tentatively, D is TRBD2 (5 bases). V lost 2 bases and J 2 bases, leaving 10 bases between the germline ends. Germline V gene data show CDR1 as MNHEY and CDR2 as SVGAGI. The CDR3 extends over 15 amino acids. The CDR3 loop is CASSYAEGTYNEQFF. The CDR3 coding sequence is TGTGCCAGCAGTTACGCCGAGGGCACCTACAATGAGCAGTTCTTC.

This clonotype was detected once. This sequence joins TRBV18 and TRBJ2-5; 13 nucleotides line up with TRBD2. V lost 2 bases, J lost 3 bases, and 3 bases stayed unmatched. The V gene's germline CDR1 is KGHSH and CDR2 LQKENI. The length of the CDR3 is 16 residues. CDR3 DNA sequence: TGTGCCAGCTCACCAACACTAGCGGGAGGGAAAGAGACCCAGTACTTC. This codes for CASSPTLAGGKETQYF.

This clonotype was counted many times. The gene calls are TRBV6-2 or TRBV6-3 and TRBJ1-2, with D possibly being TRBD1 (6 bases). The CDR3 has 15 residues. Between the trimmed V and J ends, which lost 6 bases and 0 bases, there was a span of 14 bases. In germline, CDR1 is MNHEY, CDR2 SVGEGT. The CDR3 spells CASRNDRGPNYGYTF. The DNA of the CDR3 is TGTGCCAGCAGAAACGATCGGGGGCCTAACTATGGCTACACCTTC.

The chain links TRBV27 to TRBJ2-1; D uncertain. CDR3 length: 15 amino acids. Trimming took off 6 bases at V and 2 bases at J, with 14 bases between the two ends. Per the germline V gene, CDR1 is MNHEY and CDR2 is SMNVEV (reference sequence). The CDR3 region is CASSPLDGAYNEQFF. The CDR3 region has the DNA TGTGCCAGCAGCCCTTTGGACGGAGCCTACAATGAGCAGTTCTTC.

This clonotype has just a few counts. The rearrangement uses TRBV12-3 or TRBV12-4 and TRBJ2-3; D gene unclear. V was trimmed by 1 base and J by 0 bases, leaving 14 bases between them. The CDR3 totals 17 residues. The CDR3 spells CASSLGPDSPSTDTQYF. The CDR3, as DNA: TGTGCCAGCAGTTTAGGTCCGGATAGCCCTAGCACAGATACGCAGTATTTT.

This clonotype was observed many times. The chain has TRBV27 and TRBJ1-4; 11 positions match TRBD1. There are 15 residues in the CDR3. Per germline, CDR1 MNHEY and CDR2 SMNVEV (reference sequence). V shed 6 bases, J shed 8 bases, and the junction held 8 bases outside the gene matches. The CDR3 DNA sequence: TGTGCCAGCAGGGGGACAGGGGGAGTTGCGGAAAAACTGTTTTTT. Its protein is CASRGTGGVAEKLFF. Supplemented by reference TRBV27 and TRBJ1-4, the full variable domain reads EAQVTQNPRYLITVTGKKLTVTCSQNMNHEYMSWYRQDPGLGLRQIYYSMNVEVTDKGDVPEGYKVSRKEKRNFPLILESPSPNQTSLYFCASRGTGGVAEKLFFGSGTQLSVL.

In its sample, this clonotype was seen many times. CDR3 DNA sequence: TGTGCCACTCGGGACAGGGGGATTGAAAAACTGTTTTTT. Protein product: CATRDRGIEKLFF. This sequence joins TRBV6-1 and TRBJ1-4, with 11 positions matching TRBD1. CDR1 is MNHNS and CDR2 is SASEGT in the germline V gene. V gave up 10 bases and J gave up 7 bases; unmatched junction bases: 5. This CDR3 is built from 13 residues.

This clonotype turned up a few times. The chain has TRBV6-1 and TRBJ2-2; perhaps TRBD1 as D (6 bases). The V and J ends lost 1 base and 0 bases respectively, with 12 bases between them. Per germline, CDR1 MNHNS and CDR2 SASEGT. This CDR3 comprises 17 residues. The CDR3 protein is CASSEGFWTANTGELFF. In DNA, the CDR3 is TGTGCCAGCAGTGAAGGGTTTTGGACAGCGAACACCGGGGAGCTGTTTTTT.

This clonotype was found many times. The rearrangement links TRBV10-3 to TRBJ1-6; the D gene is possibly TRBD1 (5 bases). Looked up from germline, CDR1 is ENHRY and CDR2 is SYGVKD. This CDR3 spans 15 amino acids. V was cut by 0 bases and J by 5 bases, with 8 bases left in between. The CDR3 nucleotides are TGTGCCATCAGTGAGTCGAAACAGGATAATTCACCCCTCCACTTT. It yields the protein CAISESKQDNSPLHF.

V usage is TRBV19 and J usage is TRBJ2-7; D may correspond to TRBD1 or TRBD2 (5 bases each). Trimming stripped 3 bases from V and 0 bases from J, with 12 bases between. CDR3 length equals 15 residues. CDR1 is LNHDA and CDR2 is SQIVND in the germline V gene (reference sequence). The CDR3 spells CASSISWGSSYEQYF. The CDR3 bases are TGTGCCAGTAGTATTTCTTGGGGGAGCTCCTACGAGCAGTACTTC.

This clonotype was seen repeatedly, ten times or more. The chain joins TRBV10-3 to TRBJ2-7, with TRBD2 as a possible D gene (6 bases). Trimming removed 7 bases at V and 0 bases at J, with 19 bases between. The CDR3 runs 16 residues. Germline CDR1 is ENHRY and CDR2 is SYGVKD. The CDR3 sequence: CAITMTGRYGSYEQYF. The CDR3 region has the DNA TGTGCCATCACCATGACGGGGAGGTATGGCTCCTACGAGCAGTACTTC.

Many counts were recorded for this clonotype. The rearrangement joins TRBV2 to TRBJ2-6, with D possibly TRBD1 on 5 matching bases. Per germline, CDR1 SNHLY and CDR2 FYNNEI. The CDR3 spans 20 residues. Trimming shortened V by 1 base and J by 3 bases, and 22 bases separated the two germline ends. This CDR3 is CASSEGVQGRFVSGANVLTF. Written as DNA, the CDR3 is TGTGCCAGCAGTGAAGGGGTGCAGGGAAGGTTTGTGAGTGGGGCCAACGTCCTGACTTTC.

This clonotype occurred many times. This sequence joins TRBV10-3 and TRBJ2-1; D may be TRBD2 (6 bases). This CDR3 is 13 amino acids long. Trimming stripped 4 bases from V and 4 bases from J, with 8 bases between. Germline lookup yields CDR1 ENHRY and CDR2 SYGVKD. In nucleotides, the CDR3 is TGTGCCATCAGTGCGGGGACTTACAATGAGCAGTTCTTC. This codes for CAISAGTYNEQFF.

This clonotype showed up many times. The CDR3 nucleotides are TGTGCCACCCAAGGCCAGGGGAGAATGGACAATGAGCAGTTCTTC. It encodes CATQGQGRMDNEQFF. The V and J genes are TRBV6-2 or TRBV6-3 and TRBJ2-1, with a possible D match to TRBD1 (6 bases). V was trimmed by 10 bases and J by 5 bases, leaving 21 bases between them. CDR1 MNHEY and CDR2 SVGEGT come from the germline V gene. There are 15 residues in the CDR3.

This clonotype was found many times. The chain uses TRBV2 and TRBJ2-3; D is perhaps TRBD2 (6 bases). In germline, CDR1 is SNHLY, CDR2 FYNNEI. CDR3 length: 16 residues. V was pared by 6 bases and J by 2 bases, with 18 bases between. The CDR3: CASSSSREINTDTQYF. CDR3 bases: TGTGCCAGCAGCTCCTCCCGGGAGATAAACACAGATACGCAGTATTTT.

This rearrangement joins TRBV6-1 to TRBJ1-2; D unclear. Germline V lookup: CDR1 MNHNS, CDR2 SASEGT. Trimming shortened V by 5 bases and J by 4 bases, and 11 bases separated the two germline ends. This CDR3 is 13 amino acids long. CDR3 sequence reads: CASSSIAGYGYTF. The CDR3 nucleotides are TGTGCCAGCAGTTCAATAGCGGGCTATGGCTACACCTTC.

A note on this clonotype: A read error is possible here, since a much larger clone lies one base away. V usage is TRBV3-1 and J usage is TRBJ2-5, with 8 bases fitting TRBD1. J lost 2 bases, V lost 4 bases, and 6 bases had no gene match. The CDR3 has 15 amino acids. The germline V gene encodes CDR1 LGHDT and CDR2 YNNKEL (reference sequence). The CDR3 loop reads CASSLGTGRQETQYF. The CDR3 DNA sequence: TGTGCCAGCAGCCTAGGGACAGGCCGGCAAGAGACCCAGTACTTC.

V is TRBV10-3 and J is TRBJ1-2; D is possibly TRBD1 (6 bases). V lost 0 bases, J lost 7 bases, and 12 bases lay in between. The CDR3 extends over 14 amino acids. CDR1 ENHRY and CDR2 SYGVKD come from the germline V gene. CDR3: CAISESPTGLGYTF. In nucleotides, the CDR3 is TGTGCCATCAGTGAGTCGCCGACAGGCCTTGGCTACACCTTC.

On this clonotype itself: The junction shows a germline mismatch at one end, possibly a read error. The chain is built from TRBV29-1 and TRBJ2-2; TRBD2 matches at 8 bases. Germline values: CDR1 SQVTM, CDR2 ANQGSEA. The CDR3 has 18 residues. CDR3: CSVEEPLGSGSYTGELLF. DNA for the CDR3: TGCAGCGTTGAAGAGCCTCTGGGAAGCGGGAGCTACACCGGGGAGCTGCTTTTT.

V is TRBV14 and J is TRBJ2-7; D gene unclear. The V gene lost 3 bases and the J gene lost 4 bases, with 7 bases spanning the gap. There are 12 residues in the CDR3. From germline, CDR1 is SGHDN and CDR2 FVKESK. This CDR3 reads CASSQILYEQYF. In DNA, the CDR3 is TGTGCCAGCAGCCAGATACTGTACGAGCAGTACTTC.

This clonotype was seen only a few times. The chain couples TRBV27 to TRBJ2-7; D perhaps matches TRBD2 (6 bases). CDR1 MNHEY and CDR2 SMNVEV come from the germline V gene (reference sequence). The CDR3 runs 16 residues. V lost 5 bases and J 4 bases, leaving 21 bases between the germline ends. CDR3 in amino acids: CASSPSLGGAIYEQYF. The CDR3 nucleotides are TGTGCCAGCAGTCCATCCTTGGGGGGAGCCATTTACGAGCAGTACTTC.

The chain recombines TRBV5-1 with TRBJ2-2, with 8 bases fitting TRBD1. The junction had 6 bases not matched to a gene; V was cut back by 4 bases and J by 7 bases. From germline, CDR1 is SGHRS and CDR2 YFSETQ. The CDR3 is made up of 14 amino acids. The CDR3 DNA sequence: TGCGCCAGCAGCGCGGACAGGGCAAACGGGGAGCTGTTTTTT. As protein: CASSADRANGELFF.

V is TRBV20-1 and J is TRBJ1-2; D gene unclear. Per the germline V gene, CDR1 is DFQATT and CDR2 is SNEGSKA (reference sequence). Trimming pared 1 base from V and 4 bases from J, leaving 4 bases between. The CDR3 is 11 amino acids. CDR3 DNA: TGCAGTGCTAGAGTGGCCTATGGCTACACCTTC. It encodes CSARVAYGYTF.

To note about this clonotype: Being one base from a much bigger clone, this may be a read error. The chain recombines TRBV9 with TRBJ1-2; D is possibly TRBD1 (5 bases). The germline V gene has CDR1 SGDLS and CDR2 YYNGEE. This CDR3 has 16 amino acids. CDR3 protein: CASSVWGTVSVYGYIF. As DNA, the CDR3 is TGTGCCAGCAGCGTATGGGGGACCGTTTCCGTCTATGGCTACATCTTC.

The chain uses TRBV20-1 and TRBJ2-7, with 8 positions matching TRBD2. The J segment lost 4 bases and the V segment lost 6 bases, leaving 14 bases of the junction unmatched. The germline V gene has CDR1 DFQATT and CDR2 SNEGSKA (reference sequence). CDR3 length equals 15 residues. The DNA of the CDR3 is TGCAGTGCCAAGAGATTTAGCGGGGCCGATTACGAGCAGTACTTC. Translation: CSAKRFSGADYEQYF.